This T cell receptor beta chain was profiled in a study of T cells after posttransplantation cyclophosphamide (dated by TCRdb to 2016 to 2017). For the study in its entirety: The study tracked T cell repertoire reconstitution by TRB sequencing after myeloablative bone marrow transplantation using posttransplantation cyclophosphamide as GVHD prophylaxis. Samples from roughly 35 PTCy-treated patients, along with samples from 16 of their related bone marrow donors, underwent antigen receptor sequencing. TRB sequencing was performed on blood from all 35 or so PTCy patients with 1-year posttransplant specimens. TRB sequencing was also done on up to about 3 additional blood samples from 2 to 5.2 years after transplant in 3 patients, and on pretransplant blood from a handful of patients. Because TRA and TRB clonality correlated tightly in 8 to 10 samples, the subsequent TCR analyses were limited to TRB only. Public TRB sequences were compared against a database of over 3,000 sequences linked to responses to pathogens, tumor antigens, self-antigens and alloantigens. Here is what the overall study found, with its caveats: Donor-recipient similarity was low at 1-2 months but increased during the first year, and donor CD8+ memory clones often dominated later blood repertoires. The TRB repertoires of T cells infiltrating skin or GI tract showed only limited overlap with the TRB repertoires of T cells in blood. Across around 40 patients, TRB clonality was highly associated with recipient CMV seropositivity and CMV reactivation, and diversity in PTCy patients was similar to diversity in CNI/methotrexate controls.

Genomic DNA was used for TRB sequencing, which was performed with the immunoSEQ assay at survey resolution or with the hsTCRB kit. From the authors' description of their analysis: The immunoSEQ software handled the initial read processing, while the LymphoSeq R package was used for the repertoire analyses. Clonality was computed as 1 minus normalized Shannon entropy; Gini coefficient was also calculated for each TRB dataset. Phenotypes of unsorted samples were inferred by mapping TRB sequences from sorted subsets of the recipient or donor onto the same recipient's unsorted samples. The table comes from immuneACCESS by way of TCRdb, which keeps in-frame sequences with V and J called. Part of the clones is missing from these tables; in studies checked, under half for an unresolved V gene and the rest for unknown reasons. V and J calls and clone size come straight from that table; D and trimming were deduced from the DNA. The table records some 16,000 clones for this sample, and not one of them appears only once. Jointly, the top ten make up around 0.56% of the sample.

This specimen's treatment or condition label, interpreted: high-dose cyclophosphamide on days +3 and +4 as single-agent GVHD prophylaxis. For conditioning, the PTCy patients got busulfan and fludarabine, then a related or unrelated marrow graft, followed by cyclophosphamide on days +3 and +4. PTCy-treated patients came from a prospective multi-institutional clinical trial. Peripheral blood and bone marrow mononuclear cells were isolated by Ficoll-Hypaque density centrifugation and cryopreserved. The table lists this clone with many counts. There is no known antigen for this receptor. One base away there is no much larger clone; base qualities are not given. This specimen was PBMCs, taken after allogeneic stem cell transplant with posttransplant cyclophosphamide. The sequence was collected from a female patient between 30 and 39 years old who received an allogeneic stem cell transplant from a related donor, was CMV-positive, and had no GVHD. After a transplant, some T cells may be of graft donor origin.

The CDR3 sequence is CASSLRTSGAYNEQFF. The base sequence is TGTGCCAGCAGCCTCAGGACTAGCGGGGCCTACAATGAGCAGTTCTTC. The rearrangement joined TRBV11-3 to TRBJ2-1; 12 junctional bases match TRBD2. Trimming removed 5 bases from V and 2 bases from J; the gene matches leave 4 bases unexplained. The germline V gene encodes CDR1 SGHNT and CDR2 YENEEA. The CDR3 has 16 amino acids, counting the end cysteine and phenylalanine. The read is trimmed to its CDR3 DNA, 48 bases read in frame from base 1. The CDR3, completed at both ends by the reference TRBV11-3 and TRBJ2-1 genes, gives the full variable domain EAGVVQSPRYKIIEKKQPVAFWCNPISGHNTLYWYLQNLGQGPELLIRYENEEAVDDSQLPKDRFSAERLKGVDSTLKIQPAELGDSAVYLCASSLRTSGAYNEQFFGPGTRLTVL.